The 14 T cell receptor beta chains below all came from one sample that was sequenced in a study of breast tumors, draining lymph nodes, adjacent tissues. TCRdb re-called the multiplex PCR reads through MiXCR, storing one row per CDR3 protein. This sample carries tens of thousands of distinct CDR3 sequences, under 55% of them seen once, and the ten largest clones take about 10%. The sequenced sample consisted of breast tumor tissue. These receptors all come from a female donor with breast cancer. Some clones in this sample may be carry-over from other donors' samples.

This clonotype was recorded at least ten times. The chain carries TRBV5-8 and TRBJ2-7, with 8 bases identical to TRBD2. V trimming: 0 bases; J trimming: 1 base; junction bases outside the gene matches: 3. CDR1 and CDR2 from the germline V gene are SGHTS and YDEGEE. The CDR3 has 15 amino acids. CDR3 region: CASSLGGGRSYEQYF. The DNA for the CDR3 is TGTGCCAGCAGCTTGGGGGGCGGGAGGTCCTACGAGCAGTACTTC.

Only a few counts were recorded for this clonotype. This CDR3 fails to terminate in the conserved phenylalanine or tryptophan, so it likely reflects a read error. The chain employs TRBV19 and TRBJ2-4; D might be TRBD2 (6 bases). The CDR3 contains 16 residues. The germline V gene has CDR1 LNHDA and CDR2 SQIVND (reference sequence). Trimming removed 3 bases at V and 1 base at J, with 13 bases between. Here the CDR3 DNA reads TGTGCCAGTAGTATGGGGGAGCGGGCGGCCAAAAACATTCAGTACTCC. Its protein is CASSMGERAAKNIQYS.

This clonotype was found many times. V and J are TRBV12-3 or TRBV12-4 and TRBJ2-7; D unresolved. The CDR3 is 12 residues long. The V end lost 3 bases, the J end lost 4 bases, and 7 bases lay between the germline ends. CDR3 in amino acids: CASSFSLYEQYF. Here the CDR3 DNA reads TGTGCCAGCAGTTTCTCCCTATACGAGCAGTACTTC.

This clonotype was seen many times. The CDR3 nucleotides are TGCGCCAGCAGCCGACAGACTTCTATAGGGCCCTATGGCTACACCTTC. This encodes CASSRQTSIGPYGYTF. V is TRBV4-3 and J is TRBJ1-2, with D tentatively TRBD1 (5 bases). Trimming left V 4 bases short and J 4 bases short, with 19 bases between. Germline V gene lookup returns CDR1 LGHNA and CDR2 YSLEER. This CDR3 has 16 residues.

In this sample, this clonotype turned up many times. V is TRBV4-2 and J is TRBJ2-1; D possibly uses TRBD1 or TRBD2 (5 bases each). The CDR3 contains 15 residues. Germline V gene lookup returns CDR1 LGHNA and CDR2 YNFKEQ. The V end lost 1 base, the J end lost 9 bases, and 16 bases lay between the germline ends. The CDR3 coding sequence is TGTGCCAGCAGCCAAGGCCAGGGAGCTATGGTTGAGCAGTTCTTC. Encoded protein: CASSQGQGAMVEQFF.

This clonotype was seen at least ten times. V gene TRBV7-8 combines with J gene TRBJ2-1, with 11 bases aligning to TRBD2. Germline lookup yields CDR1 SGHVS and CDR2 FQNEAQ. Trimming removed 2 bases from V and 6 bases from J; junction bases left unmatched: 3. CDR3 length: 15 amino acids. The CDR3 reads CASSLTSGGTNEQFF. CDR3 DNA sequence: TGTGCCAGCAGCTTAACTAGCGGGGGCACCAATGAGCAGTTCTTC.

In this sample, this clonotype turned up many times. As DNA, the CDR3 is TGTGCCAGCAGCCCTCCGGAGTCCCCCTATGGCTACACCTTC. This codes for CASSPPESPYGYTF. The V and J genes are TRBV7-9 and TRBJ1-2; D ambiguous. The CDR3 spans 14 residues. V lost 5 bases and J lost 4, with 14 bases in between. CDR1 and CDR2 (germline): SEHNR, FQNEAQ (reference sequence).

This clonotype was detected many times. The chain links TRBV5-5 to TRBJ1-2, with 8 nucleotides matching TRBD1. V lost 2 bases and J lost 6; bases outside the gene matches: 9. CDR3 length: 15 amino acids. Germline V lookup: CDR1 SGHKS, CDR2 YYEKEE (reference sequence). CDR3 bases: TGTGCCAGCAGCTTCGCTACCAGGGGGCCTGATGGCTACACCTTC. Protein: CASSFATRGPDGYTF.

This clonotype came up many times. The CDR3 loop reads CASTMTGAKNYGYTF. The CDR3 DNA sequence: TGTGCCAGCACCATGACGGGGGCGAAAAACTATGGCTACACCTTC. The chain links TRBV28 to TRBJ1-2; D perhaps matches TRBD1 (6 bases). V lost 7 bases to trimming and J lost 2 bases, with 17 bases between them. This CDR3 has 15 amino acids. Per the germline V gene, CDR1 is MDHEN and CDR2 is SYDVKM.

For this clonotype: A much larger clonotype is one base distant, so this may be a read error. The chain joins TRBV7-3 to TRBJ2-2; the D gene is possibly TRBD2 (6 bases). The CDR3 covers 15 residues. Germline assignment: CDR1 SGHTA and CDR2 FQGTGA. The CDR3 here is CASSPLGGVDGGLFF. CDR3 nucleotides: TGTGCCAGCAGCCCCTTGGGCGGGGTGGACGGGGGGCTGTTTTTT.

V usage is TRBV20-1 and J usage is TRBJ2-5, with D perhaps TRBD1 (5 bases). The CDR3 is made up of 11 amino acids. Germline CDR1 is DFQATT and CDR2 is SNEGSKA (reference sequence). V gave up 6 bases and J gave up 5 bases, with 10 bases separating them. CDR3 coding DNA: TGCAGTGCCCCCAAGGGGGAGACCCAGTACTTC. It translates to CSAPKGETQYF.

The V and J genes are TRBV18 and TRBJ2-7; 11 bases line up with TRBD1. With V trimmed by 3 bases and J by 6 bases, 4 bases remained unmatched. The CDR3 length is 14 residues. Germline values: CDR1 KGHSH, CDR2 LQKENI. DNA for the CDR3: TGTGCCAGCTCACCGGGACAGGGGGTTATCGAGCAGTACTTC. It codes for CASSPGQGVIEQYF.

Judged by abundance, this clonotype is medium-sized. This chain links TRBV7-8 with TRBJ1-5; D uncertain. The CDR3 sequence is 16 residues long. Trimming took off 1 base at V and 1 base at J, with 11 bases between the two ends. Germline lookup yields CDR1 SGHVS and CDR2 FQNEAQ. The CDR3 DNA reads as TGTGCCAGCAGCTTAGTCGCGGGATCAAGCAATCAGCCCCAGCATTTT. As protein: CASSLVAGSSNQPQHF.

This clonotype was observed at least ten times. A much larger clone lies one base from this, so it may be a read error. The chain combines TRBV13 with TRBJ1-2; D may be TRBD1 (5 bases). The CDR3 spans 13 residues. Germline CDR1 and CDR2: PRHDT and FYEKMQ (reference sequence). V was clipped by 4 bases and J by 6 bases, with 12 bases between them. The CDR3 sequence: CASSSLGGNGYTF. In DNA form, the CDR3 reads TGTGCCAGCAGCTCCCTTGGGGGGAATGGCTACACCTTC.